One T cell receptor (beta chain) is described in this entry. The data stem from a study of patients and donors after allogeneic stem cell transplantation. A single record per CDR3 protein comes from TCRdb applying MiXCR to the RT-PCR reads. The table shows about a million distinct CDR3 sequences, with over 15% occurring only once. Trimming shortened V by 3 bases and J by 4 bases, and 14 bases separated the two germline ends. CDR1 is LNHDA, CDR2 SQIVND, per germline (reference sequence). The CDR3 sequence is 15 residues long. The rearrangement joins TRBV19 to TRBJ2-3; D call uncertain. Sequenced input: blood, either unsorted or a sorted T cell fraction (not recorded which). This TCR came from a human donor who was either an allogeneic HSCT recipient or a stem cell or donor lymphocyte infusion donor (not recorded which). It is not recorded whose cells these are; they may come from a transplant donor. This CDR3 reads CASSIGAKRADTQYF. The CDR3, as DNA: TGTGCCAGTAGTATCGGCGCTAAGCGAGCAGATACGCAGTATTTT.